The sequence of this T cell receptor beta chain was determined in a study of CD4+ T cells in melanoma. Assay used: immunoSEQ multiplex PCR; TCRdb lists only in-frame clones, some missing. Here the sample spans some 150,000 clones, about nine tenths being singletons. The length of the CDR3 is 13 residues. Looked up from germline, CDR1 is MRHNA and CDR2 is SNTAGT. V was cut by 4 bases and J by 4 bases, with 10 bases left in between. The chain combines TRBV6-4 with TRBJ1-1; D gene unclear. The receptor comes from a human donor with melanoma. CDR3 amino acids: CASSAGPGTEAFF. CDR3 bases: TGTGCCAGCAGTGCTGGACCGGGCACTGAAGCTTTCTTT.